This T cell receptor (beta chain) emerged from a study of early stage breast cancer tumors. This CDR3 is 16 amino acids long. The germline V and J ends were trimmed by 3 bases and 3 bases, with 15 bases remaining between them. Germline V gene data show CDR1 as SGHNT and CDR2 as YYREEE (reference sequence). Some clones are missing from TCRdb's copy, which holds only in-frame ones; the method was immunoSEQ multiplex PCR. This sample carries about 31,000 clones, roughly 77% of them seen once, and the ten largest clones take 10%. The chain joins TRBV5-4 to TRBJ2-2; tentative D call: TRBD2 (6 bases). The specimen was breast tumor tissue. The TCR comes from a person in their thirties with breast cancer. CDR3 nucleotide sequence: TGTGCCAGCAGCTCTTCAGGGACTGGGTACACCGGGGAGCTGTTTTTT. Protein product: CASSSSGTGYTGELFF.